The T cell receptor beta chain under discussion was sequenced for a study of neurological immune-mediated disorders. This clonotype was counted many times. Trimming took 5 bases from V and 0 from J, leaving 14 bases between them. Germline V lookup: CDR1 DFQATT, CDR2 SNEGSKA (reference sequence). The CDR3 is 15 amino acids. Each CDR3 protein is one row after TCRdb ran MiXCR on the 5' RACE reads. The sample has tens of thousands of distinct CDR3 sequences; 15% to 20% are singletons. The V and J genes are TRBV20-1 and TRBJ2-4, with D possibly being TRBD2 (5 bases). The TCR comes from a woman aged 40 to 55 in good health. The sequenced sample consisted of PBMCs. The DNA of the CDR3 is TGCAGTGCTCCTACCGGACTCATAGCCAAAAACATTCAGTACTTC. The encoded protein is CSAPTGLIAKNIQYF.